These 3 T cell receptor beta chains originate from one sample sequenced in a study of T cell changes during pregnancy in multiple sclerosis. Data came from immunoSEQ multiplex PCR; TCRdb stores just in-frame clones and leaves some out. The table has about 93,000 clones, about 92% seen once. The sample here was peripheral blood, taken after pregnancy. These receptors were taken from a female donor with multiple sclerosis, enrolled in a pregnancy study.

As DNA, the CDR3 is TGCGCCAGCAGCCAAGAGGCGCGGGGCCGTACGCAGTATTTT. Its protein is CASSQEARGRTQYF. The chain joins TRBV4-1 to TRBJ2-3; D is possibly TRBD2 (6 bases). Trimming removed 0 bases from V and 8 bases from J, with 12 bases in between. The CDR3 consists of 14 residues. From germline, CDR1 is MGHRA and CDR2 YSYEKL.

V is TRBV4-3 and J is TRBJ1-5, with TRBD1 as a possible D gene (6 bases). CDR3 length: 17 amino acids. The germline V gene has CDR1 LGHNA and CDR2 YSLEER. Trimming removed 4 bases at V and 7 bases at J, with 23 bases between. CDR3 region: CASSRFFNSGVRQPQHF. In DNA, the CDR3 is TGCGCCAGCAGCCGCTTTTTTAACTCAGGGGTTCGGCAGCCCCAGCATTTT.

This chain uses TRBV7-2 with TRBJ2-1; D is possibly TRBD2 (6 bases). Germline CDR1 and CDR2: SGHTA and FQGNSA. V gave up 4 bases and J gave up 2 bases, with 12 bases separating them. CDR3 length equals 15 residues. As DNA, the CDR3 is TGTGCCAGCAGCTACGGTGGGGGGACCTACAATGAGCAGTTCTTC. Protein sequence: CASSYGGGTYNEQFF. The variable domain in full, with the rest retrieved from reference TRBV7-2 and TRBJ2-1, is GAGVSQSPSNKVTEKGKDVELRCDPISGHTALYWYRQSLGQGLEFLIYFQGNSAPDKSGLPSDRFSAERTGGSVSTLTIQRTQQEDSAVYLCASSYGGGTYNEQFFGPGTRLTVL.